This T cell receptor (beta chain) stems from a study of cytomegalovirus exposure and HLA in healthy donors. With respect to this clone: Its cognate antigen is unknown.

PCR primers comprised 60 Vbeta and 13 Jbeta primers. The protocol was immunoSEQ multiplex PCR, while the TCRdb copy is restricted to in-frame clones and leaves out a portion. The data hold about 130,000 clones, with around 80% observed a single time. The study's findings and limits: A cluster of highly shared sequence variants was likely a sequencing artifact. The classifier, whose performance was assessed in both the original and validation cohorts, reportedly diagnosed cytomegalovirus status with high specificity and sensitivity. Later on, an analysis found that several of the most significant clusters appeared to be linked to common viral pathogens, which included parvovirus B19. The listing of fewer than 200 TCR beta chains classed them as cytomegalovirus-associated.

The V and J ends lost 1 base and 4 bases respectively, with 8 bases between them. CDR3 length: 14 amino acids. Germline loops: CDR1 SGHVS, CDR2 FNYEAQ. Sequenced input: PBMCs. V and J are TRBV7-6 and TRBJ1-5; D gene unclear. This receptor was identified in a woman aged 45 to 65 in good health and CMV-seronegative. CDR3 region: CASSLGQFNQPQHF. The CDR3 nucleotides read TGTGCCAGCAGCTTAGGTCAATTTAATCAGCCCCAGCATTTT.